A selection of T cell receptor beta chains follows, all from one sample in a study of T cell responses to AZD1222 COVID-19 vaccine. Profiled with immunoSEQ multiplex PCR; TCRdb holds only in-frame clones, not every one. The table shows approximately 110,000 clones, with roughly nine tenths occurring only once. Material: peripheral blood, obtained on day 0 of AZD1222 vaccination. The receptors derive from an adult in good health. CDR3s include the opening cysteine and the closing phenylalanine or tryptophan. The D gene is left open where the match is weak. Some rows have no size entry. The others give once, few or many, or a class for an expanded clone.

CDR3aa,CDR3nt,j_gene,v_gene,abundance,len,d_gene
CASSQVGAPSDTQYF,TGCGCCAGCAGCCAAGTCGGGGCTCCGTCGGATACGCAGTATTTT,TRBJ2-3,TRBV4-1,once,15,-
CAWSRDRPYGYTF,TGTGCCTGGAGTAGGGACAGGCCTTATGGCTACACCTTC,TRBJ1-2,TRBV30,-,13,TRBD1
CASSWTGLAGGEQYF,TGTGCCAGCAGTTGGACCGGACTAGCGGGGGGCGAGCAGTACTTC,TRBJ2-7,TRBV2,-,15,TRBD2
CASSPTGGQGAFMRGYTF,TGTGCCAGCAGCCCGACCGGGGGACAGGGGGCGTTTATGCGTGGCTACACCTTC,TRBJ1-2,TRBV4-2,once,18,TRBD1
CASSYSPSSSYEQYF,TGTGCCAGCAGTTACAGTCCCAGCAGCTCCTACGAGCAGTACTTC,TRBJ2-7,TRBV6-6,-,15,-
CASIPGSTYNSPLHF,TGTGCCAGCATCCCGGGGAGCACCTATAATTCACCCCTCCACTTT,TRBJ1-6,TRBV5-8,-,15,-
CASSSGQGARGGNTIYF,TGTGCCAGCAGTTCGGGACAGGGTGCGAGGGGAGGAAACACCATATATTTT,TRBJ1-3,TRBV3-1/TRBV3-2,-,17,TRBD1
CATSRSRDTPYGYTF,TGTGCCACCAGCAGATCTCGGGACACGCCCTATGGCTACACCTTC,TRBJ1-2,TRBV15,few,15,-
CASSPQGEWNTEAFF,TGTGCCAGCTCACCCCAGGGCGAGTGGAACACTGAAGCTTTCTTT,TRBJ1-1,TRBV18,medium-sized,15,-
CASTPAGSSYEQYF,TGTGCCAGTACCCCCGCGGGGTCATCCTACGAGCAGTACTTC,TRBJ2-7,TRBV19,-,14,-
CASSKDGSGGPSYNEQFF,TGTGCCAGCAGCAAAGATGGTAGCGGGGGGCCCTCCTACAATGAGCAGTTCTTC,TRBJ2-1,TRBV14,-,18,TRBD2
CASSNRDRGYNEQFF,TGCGCCAGCAGCAACCGGGACAGGGGTTACAATGAGCAGTTCTTC,TRBJ2-1,TRBV5-1,few,15,TRBD1
CASSDYLGQNGEQYF,TGTGCCAGCAGCGATTATCTGGGACAGAATGGCGAGCAGTACTTC,TRBJ2-7,TRBV5-6,-,15,TRBD1
CSVELGGGSGNTIYF,TGCAGCGTTGAGTTAGGCGGAGGCTCTGGAAACACCATATATTTT,TRBJ1-3,TRBV29-1,-,15,-
CASSSTFDGENTEAFF,TGTGCCAGCAGCTCCACCTTCGATGGGGAGAACACTGAAGCTTTCTTT,TRBJ1-1,TRBV7-2,-,16,-
CASSPPIGNTGELFF,TGTGCCAGCTCACCACCGATCGGGAACACCGGGGAGCTGTTTTTT,TRBJ2-2,TRBV18,-,15,-
CASSGQGGGQGPQHF,TGTGCCAGCTCGGGACAGGGTGGAGGTCAGGGGCCCCAGCATTTT,TRBJ1-5,TRBV18,once,15,TRBD1
CASSYSPAGELFF,TGTGCCAGCAGTTACTCCCCGGCCGGGGAGCTGTTTTTT,TRBJ2-2,TRBV6-5,-,13,-
CAWTLGAIHTQYF,TGTGCCTGGACCCTAGGCGCGATACATACGCAGTATTTT,TRBJ2-3,TRBV30,-,13,-
CASSQGLSGAPRGYTF,TGTGCCAGCAGCCAAGGCCTCTCGGGGGCCCCTAGGGGCTACACCTTC,TRBJ1-2,TRBV3-1/TRBV3-2,-,16,-
CAISVGRNTGELFF,TGTGCCATCAGTGTGGGTAGAAACACCGGGGAGCTGTTTTTT,TRBJ2-2,TRBV10-3,once,14,-
CASASYNEQFF,TGCGCCAGCGCGAGCTACAATGAGCAGTTCTTC,TRBJ2-1,TRBV10-1,few,11,-
CASSRGTGGRQPQHF,TGTGCCAGCAGCCGCGGGACAGGGGGTCGTCAGCCCCAGCATTTT,TRBJ1-5,TRBV3-1/TRBV3-2,-,15,TRBD1
CASKMGTAQETQYF,TGTGCCAGCAAGATGGGGACAGCCCAAGAGACCCAGTACTTC,TRBJ2-5,TRBV6-5,-,14,TRBD1
CASSLAGVSSGKLFF,TGTGCCAGCAGCTTGGCCGGGGTGAGTTCCGGAAAACTGTTTTTT,TRBJ1-4,TRBV5-6,-,15,-
CASRRDRAETEAFF,TGTGCCAGCAGGCGGGACAGGGCGGAAACTGAAGCTTTCTTT,TRBJ1-1,TRBV6-5,-,14,TRBD1
CASSIAGEEGYTF,TGTGCCAGTAGTATAGCTGGGGAGGAGGGCTACACCTTC,TRBJ1-2,TRBV19,-,13,-
CASSLAEGGIPGNTIYF,TGTGCTAGCAGCTTAGCAGAGGGCGGGATCCCTGGAAACACCATATATTTT,TRBJ1-3,TRBV7-9,-,17,-
CASSQYEGPYEQYF,TGCGCCAGCAGCCAATATGAGGGCCCCTACGAGCAGTACTTC,TRBJ2-7,TRBV4-3,-,14,-
CASEDSGANVLTF,TGCGCCAGCGAGGACTCTGGGGCCAACGTCCTGACTTTC,TRBJ2-6,TRBV5-1,-,13,-
CASTLGWRGGTDTQYF,TGTGCCAGCACCCTCGGATGGCGGGGGGGCACAGATACGCAGTATTTT,TRBJ2-3,TRBV7-2,-,16,TRBD2
CSASVPPLNYGYTF,TGCAGTGCTAGTGTTCCACCGCTAAACTATGGCTACACCTTC,TRBJ1-2,TRBV20-1,-,14,-
CASSLVGGASYGYTF,TGTGCCAGCAGCTTAGTAGGGGGCGCTTCCTATGGCTACACCTTC,TRBJ1-2,TRBV7-2,-,15,TRBD1
CASSQDLWQIEQYF,TGTGCCAGCAGCCAAGATCTATGGCAGATCGAGCAGTACTTC,TRBJ2-7,TRBV3-1/TRBV3-2,-,14,-
CASSSATYNEQFF,TGTGCCAGCAGTTCTGCGACCTACAATGAGCAGTTCTTC,TRBJ2-1,TRBV12-3/TRBV12-4,once,13,-
CASSSGDTEAFF,TGTGCCAGCAGCTCAGGGGACACTGAAGCTTTCTTT,TRBJ1-1,TRBV5-4,-,12,-
CASSKTSGGNYEQYF,TGTGCCAGTAGTAAAACTAGCGGGGGAAACTACGAGCAGTACTTC,TRBJ2-7,TRBV19,-,15,TRBD2
CASTTGVNTEAFF,TGTGCCAGTACTACAGGGGTGAACACTGAAGCTTTCTTT,TRBJ1-1,TRBV19,-,13,TRBD1
CASLGQGSGQPQHF,TGTGCCAGCCTCGGACAGGGGTCAGGTCAGCCCCAGCATTTT,TRBJ1-5,TRBV6-5,-,14,TRBD1
CASNPGREISYEQYF,TGTGCCAGCAACCCGGGGAGGGAAATCTCCTACGAGCAGTACTTC,TRBJ2-7,TRBV6-5,-,15,TRBD2
CASSANPRDPPYTGELFF,TGTGCCAGCAGCGCCAACCCCAGGGATCCCCCGTACACCGGGGAGCTGTTTTTT,TRBJ2-2,TRBV6-2/TRBV6-3,-,18,-
CASSPGELNQPQHF,TGCGCCAGCAGTCCCGGGGAGCTGAATCAGCCCCAGCATTTT,TRBJ1-5,TRBV5-1,-,14,-
CASSVQGVDSPLHF,TGCGCCAGCAGCGTACAGGGGGTTGATTCACCCCTCCACTTT,TRBJ1-6,TRBV5-1,-,14,TRBD1
CASSQGVRSVDQPQHF,TGCGCCAGCAGCCAAGGGGTCAGGTCGGTTGATCAGCCCCAGCATTTT,TRBJ1-5,TRBV4-3,-,16,-